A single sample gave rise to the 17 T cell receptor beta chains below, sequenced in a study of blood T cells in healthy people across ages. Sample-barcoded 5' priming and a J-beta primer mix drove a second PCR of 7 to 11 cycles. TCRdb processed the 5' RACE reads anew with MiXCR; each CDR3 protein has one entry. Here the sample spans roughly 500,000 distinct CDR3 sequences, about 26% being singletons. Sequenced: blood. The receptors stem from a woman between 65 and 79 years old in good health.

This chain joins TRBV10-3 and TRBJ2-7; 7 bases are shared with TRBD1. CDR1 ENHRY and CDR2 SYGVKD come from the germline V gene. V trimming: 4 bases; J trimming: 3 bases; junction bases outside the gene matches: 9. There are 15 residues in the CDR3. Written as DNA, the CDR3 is TGTGCCATCAGTGCCCGACAGGGTTCGGTCTACGAGCAGTACTTC. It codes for CAISARQGSVYEQYF.

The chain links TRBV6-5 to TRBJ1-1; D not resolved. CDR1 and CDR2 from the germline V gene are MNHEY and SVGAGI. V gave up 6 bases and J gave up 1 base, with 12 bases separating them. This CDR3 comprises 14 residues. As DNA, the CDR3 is TGTGCCAGCAGCCCCTACCGGGCGAACACTGAAGCTTTCTTT. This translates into CASSPYRANTEAFF.

CDR3 sequence: CASSYTESDTQYF. For the CDR3, the DNA is TGTGCCAGCAGCTACACAGAGTCAGATACGCAGTATTTT. The chain links TRBV3-1 to TRBJ2-3; the D is unclear. Trimming took off 5 bases at V and 4 bases at J, with 10 bases between the two ends. The germline gives CDR1 LGHDT, CDR2 YNNKEL (reference sequence). The CDR3 loop spans 13 amino acids.

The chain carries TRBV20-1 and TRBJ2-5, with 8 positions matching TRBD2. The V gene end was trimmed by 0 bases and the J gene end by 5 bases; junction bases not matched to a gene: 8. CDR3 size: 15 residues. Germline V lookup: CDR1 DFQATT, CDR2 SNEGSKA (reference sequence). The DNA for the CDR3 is TGCAGTGCTAGAGATGCACTAGCGGCGGCCGAGACCCAGTACTTC. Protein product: CSARDALAAAETQYF.

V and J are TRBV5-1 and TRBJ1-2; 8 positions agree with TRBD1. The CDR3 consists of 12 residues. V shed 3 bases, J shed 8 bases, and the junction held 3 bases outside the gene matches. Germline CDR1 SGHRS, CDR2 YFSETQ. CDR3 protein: CASSWGTGGYTF. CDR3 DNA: TGCGCCAGCAGCTGGGGGACAGGCGGCTACACCTTC.

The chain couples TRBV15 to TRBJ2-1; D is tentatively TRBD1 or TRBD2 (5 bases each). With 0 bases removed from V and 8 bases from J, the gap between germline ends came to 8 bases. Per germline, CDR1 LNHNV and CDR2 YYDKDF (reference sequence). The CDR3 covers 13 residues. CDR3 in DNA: TGTGCCACCAGCAGAGATCGGGGCGATGAGCAGTTCTTC. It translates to CATSRDRGDEQFF.

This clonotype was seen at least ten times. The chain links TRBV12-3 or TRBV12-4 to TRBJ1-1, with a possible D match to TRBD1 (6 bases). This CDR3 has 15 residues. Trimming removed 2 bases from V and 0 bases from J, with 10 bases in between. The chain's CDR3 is CASSLQGTMNTEAFF. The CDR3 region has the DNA TGTGCCAGCAGTTTACAGGGGACCATGAACACTGAAGCTTTCTTT.

The CDR3 sequence is CSAGRGNQPQHF. The CDR3 nucleotides are TGCAGTGCAGGCCGAGGCAATCAGCCCCAGCATTTT. The chain combines TRBV20-1 with TRBJ1-5, with no clear D. The CDR3 totals 12 residues. Germline CDR1 and CDR2: DFQATT and SNEGSKA (reference sequence). Trimming took 6 bases from V and 2 from J, leaving 8 bases between them.

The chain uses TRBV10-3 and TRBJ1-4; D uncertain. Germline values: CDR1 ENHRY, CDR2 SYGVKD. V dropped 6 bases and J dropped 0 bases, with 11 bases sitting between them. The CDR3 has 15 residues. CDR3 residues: CAISGGPATNEKLFF. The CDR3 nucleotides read TGTGCCATCAGCGGAGGGCCAGCAACTAATGAAAAACTGTTTTTT.

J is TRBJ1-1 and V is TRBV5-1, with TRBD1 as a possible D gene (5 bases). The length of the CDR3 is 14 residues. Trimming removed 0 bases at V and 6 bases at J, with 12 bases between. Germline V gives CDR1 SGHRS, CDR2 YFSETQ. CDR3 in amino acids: CASSLGAQGSEAFF. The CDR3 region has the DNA TGCGCCAGCAGCTTGGGAGCCCAGGGCTCTGAAGCTTTCTTT.

DNA of the CDR3: TGCAGTGCCACAACACTGAGGGGAGCGGGGGAGCTGTTTTTT. As protein: CSATTLRGAGELFF. The genes are TRBV20-1 and TRBJ2-2; either TRBD1 or TRBD2 may fit D (5 bases each). Trimming pared 6 bases from V and 8 bases from J, leaving 19 bases between. Germline CDR1 is DFQATT and CDR2 is SNEGSKA (reference sequence). The CDR3 is 14 residues long.

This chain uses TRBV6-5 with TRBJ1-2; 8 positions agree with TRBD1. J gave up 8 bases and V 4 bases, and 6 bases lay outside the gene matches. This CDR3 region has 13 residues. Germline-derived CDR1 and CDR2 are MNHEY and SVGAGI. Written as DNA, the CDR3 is TGTGCCAGCAGTTCACAGGACAGGGACGGCTACACCTTC. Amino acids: CASSSQDRDGYTF.

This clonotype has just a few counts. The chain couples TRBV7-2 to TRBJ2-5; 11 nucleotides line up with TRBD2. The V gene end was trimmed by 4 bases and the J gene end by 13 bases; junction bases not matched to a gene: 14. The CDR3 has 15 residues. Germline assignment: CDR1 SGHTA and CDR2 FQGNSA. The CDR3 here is CASSSGLAATYERYF. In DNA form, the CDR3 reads TGTGCCAGCAGCTCGGGACTAGCGGCCACCTACGAGCGGTACTTC.

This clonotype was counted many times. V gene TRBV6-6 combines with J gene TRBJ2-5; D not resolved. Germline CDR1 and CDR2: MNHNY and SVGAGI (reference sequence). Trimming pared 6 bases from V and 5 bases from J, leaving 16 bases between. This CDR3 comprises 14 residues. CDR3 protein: CASRKDQNEETQYF. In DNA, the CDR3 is TGTGCCAGCAGGAAAGACCAAAATGAGGAGACCCAGTACTTC.

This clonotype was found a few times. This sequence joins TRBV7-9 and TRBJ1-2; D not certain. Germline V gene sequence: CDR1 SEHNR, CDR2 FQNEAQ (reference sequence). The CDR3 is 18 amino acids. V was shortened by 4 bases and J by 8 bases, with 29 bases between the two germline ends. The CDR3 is CASSSNQRGFHGPLGYTF. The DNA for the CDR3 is TGTGCCAGCAGCTCAAACCAGCGAGGCTTCCACGGCCCCCTAGGCTACACCTTC.

CDR3 sequence reads: CASSFRVVSGGTQYF. The CDR3 DNA is TGTGCCAGCAGCTTCCGGGTGGTCTCCGGGGGGACCCAGTACTTC. This chain connects TRBV7-2 to TRBJ2-7; TRBD2 might be the D (6 bases). The J call may be mistaken, given a closer DNA end match to TRBJ2-5. There are 15 residues in the CDR3. Germline V gene sequence: CDR1 SGHTA, CDR2 FQGNSA.

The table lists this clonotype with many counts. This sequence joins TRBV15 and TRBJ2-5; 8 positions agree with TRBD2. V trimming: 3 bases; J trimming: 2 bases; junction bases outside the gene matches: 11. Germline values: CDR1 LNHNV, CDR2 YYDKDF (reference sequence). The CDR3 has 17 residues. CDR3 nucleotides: TGTGCCACCAGCAGTCTCTTCTCGGGGGGGAGACAAGAGACCCAGTACTTC. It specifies CATSSLFSGGRQETQYF.